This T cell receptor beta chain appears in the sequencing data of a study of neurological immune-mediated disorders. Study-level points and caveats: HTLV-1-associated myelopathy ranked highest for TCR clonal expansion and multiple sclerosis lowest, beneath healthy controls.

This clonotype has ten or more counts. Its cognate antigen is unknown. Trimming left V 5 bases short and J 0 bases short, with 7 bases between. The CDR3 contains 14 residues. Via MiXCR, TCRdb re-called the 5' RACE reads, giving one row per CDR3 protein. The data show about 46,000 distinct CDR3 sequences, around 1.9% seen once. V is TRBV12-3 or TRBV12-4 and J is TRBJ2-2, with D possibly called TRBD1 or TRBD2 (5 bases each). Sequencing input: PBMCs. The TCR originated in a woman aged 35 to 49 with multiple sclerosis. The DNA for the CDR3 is TGTGCCAGCAGTGGGACGACGAACACCGGGGAGCTGTTTTTT. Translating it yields CASSGTTNTGELFF.